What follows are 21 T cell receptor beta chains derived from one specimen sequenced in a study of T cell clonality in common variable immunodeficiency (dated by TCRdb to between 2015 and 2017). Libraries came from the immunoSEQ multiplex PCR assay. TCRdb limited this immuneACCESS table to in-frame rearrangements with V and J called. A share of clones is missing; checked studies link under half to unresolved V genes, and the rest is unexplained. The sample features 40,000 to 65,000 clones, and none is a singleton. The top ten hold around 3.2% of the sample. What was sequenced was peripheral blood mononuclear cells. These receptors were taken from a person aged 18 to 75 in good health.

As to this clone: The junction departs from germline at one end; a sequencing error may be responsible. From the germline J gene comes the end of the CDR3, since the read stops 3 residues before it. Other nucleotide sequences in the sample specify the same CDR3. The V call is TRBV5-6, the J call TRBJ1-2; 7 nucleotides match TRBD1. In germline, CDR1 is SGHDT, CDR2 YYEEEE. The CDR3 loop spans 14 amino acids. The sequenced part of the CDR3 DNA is TGTGCCAGCAGCTTGGGGACAGGCGCTAATGGA. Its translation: CASSLGTGANG. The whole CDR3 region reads CASSLGTGANGYTF.

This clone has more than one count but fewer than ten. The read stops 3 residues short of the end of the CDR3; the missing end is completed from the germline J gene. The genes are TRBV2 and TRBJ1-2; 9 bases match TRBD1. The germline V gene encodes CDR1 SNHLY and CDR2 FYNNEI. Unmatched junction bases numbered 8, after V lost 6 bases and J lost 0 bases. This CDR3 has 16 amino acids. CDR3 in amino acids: CASRGGTGTTNYGYTF. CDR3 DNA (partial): TGTGCCAGCAGGGGGGGGACAGGGACAACTAACTATGGC.

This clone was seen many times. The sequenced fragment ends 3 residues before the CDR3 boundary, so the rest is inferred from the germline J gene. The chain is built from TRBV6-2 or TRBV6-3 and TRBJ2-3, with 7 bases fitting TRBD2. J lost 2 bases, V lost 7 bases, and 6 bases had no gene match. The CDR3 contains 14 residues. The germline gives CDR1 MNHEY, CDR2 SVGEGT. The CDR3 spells CASKLALNTDTQYF. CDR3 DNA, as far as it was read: TGTGCCAGCAAACTAGCGTTGAACACAGATACG.

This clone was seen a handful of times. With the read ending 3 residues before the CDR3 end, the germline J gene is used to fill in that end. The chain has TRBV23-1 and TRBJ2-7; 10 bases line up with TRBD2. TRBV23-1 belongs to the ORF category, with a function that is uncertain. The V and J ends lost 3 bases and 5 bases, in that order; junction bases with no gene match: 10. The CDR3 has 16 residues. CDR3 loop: CASSQWSGRAGDEQYF. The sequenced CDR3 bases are TGCGCCAGCAGTCAGTGGAGCGGGAGGGCCGGGGACGAG.

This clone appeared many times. CDR3 DNA (partial): TGTGCCAGCAGCCCCGCGGACAGAAACAATGGC. It codes for CASSPADRNNG. The CDR3 as a whole reads CASSPADRNNGYTF. V usage is TRBV6-2 or TRBV6-3 and J usage is TRBJ1-2; weak D call: TRBD1 (6 bases). The CDR3 end is not reached by the read, which stops 3 residues before it; the germline J gene fills it in. Trimming left V 6 bases short and J 6 bases short, with 17 bases between. There are 14 residues in the CDR3. Germline CDR1 and CDR2: MNHEY and SVGEGT.

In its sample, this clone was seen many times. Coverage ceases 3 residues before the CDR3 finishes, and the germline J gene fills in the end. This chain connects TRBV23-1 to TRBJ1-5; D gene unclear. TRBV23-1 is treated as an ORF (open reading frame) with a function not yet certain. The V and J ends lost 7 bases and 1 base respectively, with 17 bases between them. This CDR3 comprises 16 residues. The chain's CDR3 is CASTPRPSGSNQPQHF. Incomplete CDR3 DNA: TGCGCCAGCACTCCGAGACCGAGCGGGAGCAATCAGCCC.

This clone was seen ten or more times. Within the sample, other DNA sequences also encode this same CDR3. CDR3 DNA, as far as it was read: TGCAGTGCGCGTCAGGGGACCAGAAAGTTTACGGACACC. It encodes CSARQGTRKFTDT. The whole CDR3 sequence is CSARQGTRKFTDTIYF. The rearrangement joins TRBV20-1 to TRBJ1-3, with D possibly being TRBD1 (6 bases). The observed sequence ends 3 residues before the CDR3 terminus, with the missing tail filled in from the germline J gene. Germline-derived CDR1 and CDR2 are DFQATT and SNEGSKA (reference sequence). The CDR3 has 16 amino acids. V shed 6 bases and J shed 8 bases, with 26 bases lying between them.

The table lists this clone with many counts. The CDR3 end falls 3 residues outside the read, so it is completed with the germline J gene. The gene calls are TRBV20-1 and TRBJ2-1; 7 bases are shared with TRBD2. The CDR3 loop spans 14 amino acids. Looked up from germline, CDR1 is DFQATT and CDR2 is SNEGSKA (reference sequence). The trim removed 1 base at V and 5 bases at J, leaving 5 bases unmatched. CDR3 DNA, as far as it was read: TGCAGTGCTAGAGGGAGCGGGGACCACAATGAG. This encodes CSARGSGDHNE. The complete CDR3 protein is CSARGSGDHNEQFF.

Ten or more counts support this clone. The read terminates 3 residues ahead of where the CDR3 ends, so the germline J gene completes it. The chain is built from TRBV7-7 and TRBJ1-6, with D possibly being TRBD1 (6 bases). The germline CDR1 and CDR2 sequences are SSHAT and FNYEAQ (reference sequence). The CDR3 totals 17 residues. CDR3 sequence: CATLPGALSSYNSPLHF. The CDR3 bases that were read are TGTGCTACCCTGCCAGGGGCTCTGAGCTCCTATAATTCACCC. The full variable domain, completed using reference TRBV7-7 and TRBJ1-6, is GAGVSQSPRYKVTKRGQDVTLRCDPISSHATLYWYQQALGQGPEFLTYFNYEAQPDKSGLPSDRFSAERPEGSISTLTIQRTEQRDSAMYRCATLPGALSSYNSPLHFGNGTRLTVT.

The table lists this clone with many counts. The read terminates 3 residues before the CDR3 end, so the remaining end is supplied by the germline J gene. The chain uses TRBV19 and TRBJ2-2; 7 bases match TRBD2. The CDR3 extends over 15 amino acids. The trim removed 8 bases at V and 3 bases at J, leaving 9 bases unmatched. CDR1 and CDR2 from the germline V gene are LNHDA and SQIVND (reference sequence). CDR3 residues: CASGGREWYTGELFF. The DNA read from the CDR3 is TGTGCCAGTGGTGGGCGGGAGTGGTACACCGGGGAG.

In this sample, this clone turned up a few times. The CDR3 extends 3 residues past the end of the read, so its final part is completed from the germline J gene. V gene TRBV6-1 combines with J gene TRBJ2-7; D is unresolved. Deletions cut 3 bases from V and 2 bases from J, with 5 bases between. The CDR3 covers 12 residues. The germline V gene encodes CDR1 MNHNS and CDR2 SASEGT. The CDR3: CASSDRAYEQYF. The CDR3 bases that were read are TGTGCCAGCAGTGACAGAGCCTACGAG.

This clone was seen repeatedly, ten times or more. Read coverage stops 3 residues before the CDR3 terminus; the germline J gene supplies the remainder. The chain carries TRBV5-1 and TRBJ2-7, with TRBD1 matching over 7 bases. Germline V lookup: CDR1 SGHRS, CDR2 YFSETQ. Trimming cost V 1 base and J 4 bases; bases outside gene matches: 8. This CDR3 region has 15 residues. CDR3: CASSLIQGVSYEQYF. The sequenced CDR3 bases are TGCGCCAGCAGCTTGATCCAGGGGGTTTCTTACGAG. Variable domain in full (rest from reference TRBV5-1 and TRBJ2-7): KAGVTQTPRYLIKTRGQQVTLSCSPISGHRSVSWYQQTPGQGLQFLFEYFSETQRNKGNFPGRFSGRQFSNSRSEMNVSTLELGDSALYLCASSLIQGVSYEQYFGPGTRLTVT.

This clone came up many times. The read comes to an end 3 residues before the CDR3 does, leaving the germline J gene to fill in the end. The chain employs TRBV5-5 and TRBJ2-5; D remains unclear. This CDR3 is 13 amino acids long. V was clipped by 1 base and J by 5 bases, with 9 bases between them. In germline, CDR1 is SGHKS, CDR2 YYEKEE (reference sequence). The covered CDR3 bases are TGTGCCAGCAGCTTGTCCCCGGGTGAGACC. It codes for CASSLSPGET. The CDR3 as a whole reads CASSLSPGETQYF.

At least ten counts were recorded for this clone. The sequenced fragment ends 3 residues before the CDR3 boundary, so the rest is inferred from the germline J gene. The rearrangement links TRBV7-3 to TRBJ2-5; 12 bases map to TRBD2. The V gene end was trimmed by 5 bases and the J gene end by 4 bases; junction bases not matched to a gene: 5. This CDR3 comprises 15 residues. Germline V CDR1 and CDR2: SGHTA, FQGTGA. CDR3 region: CASSPGLAGRETQYF. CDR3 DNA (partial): TGTGCCAGCAGCCCCGGACTAGCGGGAAGAGAGACC.

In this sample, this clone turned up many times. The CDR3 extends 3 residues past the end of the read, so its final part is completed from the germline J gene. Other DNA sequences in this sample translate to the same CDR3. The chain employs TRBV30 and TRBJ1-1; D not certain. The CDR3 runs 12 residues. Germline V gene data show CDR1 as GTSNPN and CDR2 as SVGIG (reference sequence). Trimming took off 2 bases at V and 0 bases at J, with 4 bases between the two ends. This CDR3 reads CAWSPLNTEAFF. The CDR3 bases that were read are TGTGCCTGGAGTCCTTTGAACACTGAA.

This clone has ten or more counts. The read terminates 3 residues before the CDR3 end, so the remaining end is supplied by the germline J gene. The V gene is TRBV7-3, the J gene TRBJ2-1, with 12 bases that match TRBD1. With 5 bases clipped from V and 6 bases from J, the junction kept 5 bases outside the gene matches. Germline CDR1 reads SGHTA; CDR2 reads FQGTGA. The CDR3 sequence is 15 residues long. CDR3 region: CASSGTGGGLNEQFF. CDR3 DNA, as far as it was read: TGTGCCAGCAGCGGGACAGGGGGCGGCCTCAATGAG.

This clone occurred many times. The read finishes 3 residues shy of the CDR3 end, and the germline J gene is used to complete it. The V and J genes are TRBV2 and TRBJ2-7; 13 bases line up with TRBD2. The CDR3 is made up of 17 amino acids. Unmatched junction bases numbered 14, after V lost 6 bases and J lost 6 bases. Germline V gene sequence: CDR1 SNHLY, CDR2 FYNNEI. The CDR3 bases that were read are TGTGCCAGCAGCCCGAGGATGGGACTAGCGGGAAGCGGCGAG. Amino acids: CASSPRMGLAGSGE. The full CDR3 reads CASSPRMGLAGSGEQYF. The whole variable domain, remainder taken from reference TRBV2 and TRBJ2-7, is EPEVTQTPSHQVTQMGQEVILRCVPISNHLYFYWYRQILGQKVEFLVSFYNNEISEKSEIFDDQFSVERPDGSNFTLKIRSTKLEDSAMYFCASSPRMGLAGSGEQYFGPGTRLTVT.

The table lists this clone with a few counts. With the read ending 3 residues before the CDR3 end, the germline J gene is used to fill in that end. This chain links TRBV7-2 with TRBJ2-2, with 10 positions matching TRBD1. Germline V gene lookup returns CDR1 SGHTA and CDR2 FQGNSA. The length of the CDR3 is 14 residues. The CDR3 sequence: CASSTGQGYSPLFF. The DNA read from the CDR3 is TGTGCCAGCAGCACGGGACAGGGGTATTCACCG.

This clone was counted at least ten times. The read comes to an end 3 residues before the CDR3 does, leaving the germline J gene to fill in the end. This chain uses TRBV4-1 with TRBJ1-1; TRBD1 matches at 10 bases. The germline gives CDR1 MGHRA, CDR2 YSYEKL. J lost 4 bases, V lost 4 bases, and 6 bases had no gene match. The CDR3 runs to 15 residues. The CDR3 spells CASSRPGQGSTEAFF. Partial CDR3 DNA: TGCGCCAGCAGCCGGCCGGGACAGGGGTCCACTGAA.

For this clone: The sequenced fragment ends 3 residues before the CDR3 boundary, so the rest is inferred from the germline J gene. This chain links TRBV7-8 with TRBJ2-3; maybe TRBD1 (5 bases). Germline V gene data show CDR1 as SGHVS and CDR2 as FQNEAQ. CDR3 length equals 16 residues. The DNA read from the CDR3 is TGTGCCAGCAGCTTAGCGGCCGGACAAAAACAAGAGACG. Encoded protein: CASSLAAGQKQET. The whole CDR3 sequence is CASSLAAGQKQETQYF.

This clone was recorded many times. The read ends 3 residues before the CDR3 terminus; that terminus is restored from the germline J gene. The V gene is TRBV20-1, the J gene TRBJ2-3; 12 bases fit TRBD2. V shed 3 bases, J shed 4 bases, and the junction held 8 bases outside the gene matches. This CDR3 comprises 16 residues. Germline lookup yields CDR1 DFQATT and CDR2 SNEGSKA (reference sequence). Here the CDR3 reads CSASPRTSGTSDTQYF. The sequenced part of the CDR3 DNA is TGCAGTGCTAGTCCTCGGACTAGCGGGACTTCAGATACG.